This TCR beta chain was recorded in a study of T cell responses to AZD1222 COVID-19 vaccine. Study context: Pooling of second doses given at about 4 or about 12 weeks was done.

Findings and limits, study-wide: Donors in the cohort were predominantly white British and more often female, and clonal diversity was possibly underestimated. Unmutated regions of variants are reportedly targeted by nearly half of spike-specific TCRs.

Profiling relied on immunoSEQ multiplex PCR, and the TCRdb table lists in-frame clones only, not all of them. The table lists about 120,000 clones, 92% of them singletons, with under 10% in the top ten. The V end was cut by 1 base, the J end by 4 bases, with 4 bases between. The CDR3 is 12 amino acids. Germline V CDR1 and CDR2: SEHNR, FQNEAQ (reference sequence). A note on this clone: Its antigen is undetermined.

This chain links TRBV7-9 with TRBJ2-5; D is ambiguous. The specimen was peripheral blood, collected on day 0 of AZD1222 vaccination. This sequence was found in an adult in good health. CDR3 region: CASSLDRETQYF. DNA for the CDR3: TGTGCCAGCAGCTTAGATAGAGAGACCCAGTACTTC.